The 21 T cell receptor beta chains reported below all come from one sample, sequenced in a study of CD8 T cells in ankylosing spondylitis. A single record per CDR3 protein comes from TCRdb applying MiXCR to the 5' RACE reads. The sample consists of some 800,000 distinct CDR3 sequences, about 10% of them appearing once. Their antigen targets remain unknown. Regarding the study as a whole: Under 10 highly homologous variants formed a TCR beta motif that appeared characteristic of ankylosing spondylitis blood.

The sequenced sample was blood, either unsorted or a sorted T cell fraction (not recorded which). The source of these receptors is a male donor with ankylosing spondylitis.

This clonotype was seen ten or more times. The chain couples TRBV29-1 to TRBJ1-1; no clear D. Between the trimmed V and J ends, which lost 4 bases and 6 bases, there was a span of 12 bases. The CDR3 has 12 residues. Germline V gene lookup returns CDR1 SQVTM and CDR2 ANQGSEA. For the CDR3, the DNA is TGCAGCGTTGCTATGGGAAGCGCTGAAGCTTTCTTT. Residues: CSVAMGSAEAFF.

The chain combines TRBV4-1 with TRBJ2-6, with TRBD1 matching over 10 bases. The V gene end was trimmed by 4 bases and the J gene end by 4 bases; junction bases not matched to a gene: 7. CDR1 is MGHRA, CDR2 YSYEKL, per germline. The CDR3 is 17 residues long. In DNA, the CDR3 is TGCGCCAGCAGCCCGGACAGGGGGTTACTCGGGGCCAACGTCCTGACTTTC. Translated: CASSPDRGLLGANVLTF.

This clonotype was detected only a few times. The chain joins TRBV30 to TRBJ2-7, with no clear D. CDR1 is GTSNPN and CDR2 is SVGIG in the germline V gene (reference sequence). The CDR3 is made up of 16 amino acids. The germline V and J ends were trimmed by 0 bases and 4 bases, with 19 bases remaining between them. The CDR3 nucleotides read TGTGCCTGGAGTGTACTCAGCAGTCCTACCCCTTACGAGCAGTACTTC. Its protein product is CAWSVLSSPTPYEQYF.

This clonotype showed up just a few times. This chain joins TRBV6-2 or TRBV6-3 and TRBJ1-2, with D possibly matching TRBD1 (6 bases). V lost 6 bases and J 5 bases, leaving 13 bases between the germline ends. CDR3 length: 13 residues. Looked up from germline, CDR1 is MNHEY and CDR2 is SVGEGT. The CDR3 is CASSSQGEYGYTF. In DNA, the CDR3 is TGTGCCAGCAGCTCACAGGGTGAATATGGCTACACCTTC.

This clonotype was detected only a few times. The rearrangement uses TRBV5-4 and TRBJ2-3, with 8 bases fitting TRBD2. The V segment lost 4 bases and the J segment 1 base; nucleotides outside the gene matches: 8. CDR1 is SGHNT, CDR2 YYREEE, per germline (reference sequence). This CDR3 is 16 amino acids long. The CDR3 DNA sequence: TGTGCCAGCAGCCCGGGAGGGAGGGGCCGCACAGATACGCAGTATTTT. It specifies CASSPGGRGRTDTQYF.

The CDR3: CSVGVAGGPTDTQYF. CDR3 sequence (DNA): TGCAGCGTTGGAGTGGCGGGAGGGCCCACAGATACGCAGTATTTT. This chain connects TRBV29-1 to TRBJ2-3, with 9 bases fitting TRBD2. Germline V gives CDR1 SQVTM, CDR2 ANQGSEA. CDR3 length equals 15 residues. Losses at the gene ends were 4 bases for V and 2 bases for J; bases not matched to a gene: 7.

This clonotype occurred many times. DNA for the CDR3: TGTGCCAGCAGCCAGAGTCCGGGGATCGCGGATGAAAAACTGTTTTTT. It is translated as CASSQSPGIADEKLFF. The J gene is TRBJ1-4, the V gene TRBV4-2; D is unclear. Trimming stripped 3 bases from V and 6 bases from J, with 17 bases between. The germline V gene encodes CDR1 LGHNA and CDR2 YNFKEQ. The CDR3 loop spans 16 amino acids.

As for this clonotype: The junction differs from germline at one of its ends, possibly a read error. The chain carries TRBV3-1 and TRBJ2-1; tentatively, D is TRBD1 or TRBD2 (5 bases each). The CDR3 totals 16 residues. From germline, CDR1 is LGHDT and CDR2 YNNKEL (reference sequence). CDR3 sequence reads: CASCQEPGPHYNEQFF. The CDR3 DNA reads TGTGCCAGCTGCCAAGAACCGGGACCTCACTACAATGAGCAGTTCTTC.

The V and J genes are TRBV7-2 and TRBJ2-5, with D perhaps matching TRBD2 (6 bases). V was pared by 2 bases and J by 5 bases, with 15 bases between. Germline CDR1 reads SGHTA; CDR2 reads FQGNSA. The CDR3 totals 15 residues. CDR3 bases: TGTGCCAGCAGCTTAAAGGTACTAGCCCGGGAGACCCAGTACTTC. As protein: CASSLKVLARETQYF.

This clonotype was detected only a few times. J is TRBJ1-1 and V is TRBV20-1; the match to TRBD1 covers 9 bases. The J segment lost 2 bases and the V segment lost 5 bases, leaving 9 bases of the junction unmatched. This CDR3 has 15 residues. Germline values: CDR1 DFQATT, CDR2 SNEGSKA (reference sequence). The CDR3 region is CSAANPGQGNTEAFF. In nucleotides, the CDR3 is TGCAGTGCTGCGAATCCGGGACAGGGAAACACTGAAGCTTTCTTT.

In its sample, this clonotype was seen many times. The chain recombines TRBV11-2 with TRBJ2-2; no definite D call. Between the trimmed V and J ends, which lost 8 bases and 3 bases, there was a span of 13 bases. The CDR3 extends over 14 amino acids. CDR1 and CDR2 (germline): SGHAT, FQNNGV. In DNA, the CDR3 is TGTGCCAGCTCCCCCCCCGGTTACACCGGGGAGCTGTTTTTT. Amino acids: CASSPPGYTGELFF. The entire variable domain, with the rest obtained from reference TRBV11-2 and TRBJ2-2, is as follows: EAGVAQSPRYKIIEKRQSVAFWCNPISGHATLYWYQQILGQGPKLLIQFQNNGVVDDSQLPKDRFSAERLKGVDSTLKIQPAKLEDSAVYLCASSPPGYTGELFFGEGSRLTVL.

CDR3 DNA sequence: TGTGCCAGCAGCAGTGGCCCCGTCGGCAATCAGCCCCAGCATTTT. Translated: CASSSGPVGNQPQHF. The V and J genes are TRBV5-6 and TRBJ1-5; D gene uncertain. V was trimmed by 4 bases and J by 2 bases, leaving 13 bases between them. Germline V gives CDR1 SGHDT, CDR2 YYEEEE. This CDR3 spans 15 amino acids.

This clonotype has only a few counts. The V call is TRBV20-1, the J call TRBJ1-6; tentative D call: TRBD1 (5 bases). This CDR3 has 14 amino acids. In germline, CDR1 is DFQATT, CDR2 SNEGSKA (reference sequence). The V end was cut by 6 bases, the J end by 7 bases, with 16 bases between. This chain's CDR3 is CSAGARGNNSPLHF. Written as DNA, the CDR3 is TGCAGTGCCGGAGCAAGGGGAAACAATTCACCCCTCCACTTT.

This clonotype was found many times. The chain carries TRBV18 and TRBJ2-7; the D is unclear. The V gene lost 2 bases and the J gene lost 3 bases, with 8 bases spanning the gap. The CDR3 loop spans 13 amino acids. Germline V gene lookup returns CDR1 KGHSH and CDR2 LQKENI. The CDR3 coding sequence is TGTGCCAGCTCACCAAGCCCCAGCTACGAGCAGTACTTC. This encodes CASSPSPSYEQYF.

The V call is TRBV5-1, the J call TRBJ2-5; 10 positions match TRBD1. The CDR3 is 15 amino acids. Trimming removed 4 bases from V and 2 bases from J; junction bases left unmatched: 5. Germline loops: CDR1 SGHRS, CDR2 YFSETQ. CDR3 protein: CASSVPGQGQETQYF. As DNA, the CDR3 is TGCGCCAGCAGCGTTCCGGGACAGGGGCAAGAGACCCAGTACTTC.

The table lists this clonotype with a count of one. This rearrangement joins TRBV7-8 to TRBJ1-1, with 8 bases fitting TRBD1. The length of the CDR3 is 13 residues. The germline V gene encodes CDR1 SGHVS and CDR2 FQNEAQ. J gave up 11 bases and V 2 bases, and 7 bases lay outside the gene matches. The CDR3 loop reads CASSLTGGPTAFF. In nucleotides, the CDR3 is TGTGCCAGCAGCTTAACAGGGGGTCCTACGGCTTTCTTT.

V and J are TRBV6-5 and TRBJ1-1; 7 bases line up with TRBD1. J gave up 5 bases and V 4 bases, and 10 bases lay outside the gene matches. The CDR3 covers 15 residues. Germline lookup yields CDR1 MNHEY and CDR2 SVGAGI. This chain's CDR3 is CASSFHKQGWTEAFF. Here the CDR3 DNA reads TGTGCCAGCAGTTTTCATAAACAGGGGTGGACTGAAGCTTTCTTT.

The gene calls are TRBV6-2 or TRBV6-3 and TRBJ1-5; the D is unclear. The CDR3 is 14 amino acids. V was trimmed by 6 bases and J by 1 base, leaving 10 bases between them. The V gene's germline CDR1 is MNHEY and CDR2 SVGEGT. The CDR3 nucleotides read TGTGCCAGCAGAAAGGCGGGGAGCAATCAGCCCCAGCATTTT. Its translation: CASRKAGSNQPQHF.

CDR3 coding DNA: TGTGCCAGCAGCGTCGAACTCTCTGGAAACACCATATATTTT. Its translation is CASSVELSGNTIYF. The J gene is TRBJ1-3, the V gene TRBV9; D unresolved. The CDR3 consists of 14 residues. Trimming removed 2 bases from V and 0 bases from J, with 6 bases in between. The germline gives CDR1 SGDLS, CDR2 YYNGEE.

This chain joins TRBV6-4 and TRBJ2-5; D tentatively fits TRBD1 or TRBD2 (5 bases each). This CDR3 has 13 residues. The germline gives CDR1 MRHNA, CDR2 SNTAGT. V dropped 5 bases and J dropped 7 bases, with 14 bases sitting between them. Here the CDR3 reads CASSPEGFGTQYF. DNA for the CDR3: TGTGCCAGCAGTCCTGAGGGGTTTGGGACCCAGTACTTC.

This clonotype was observed a few times. J is TRBJ2-1 and V is TRBV6-1; D is unresolved. The V end lost 7 bases, the J end lost 3 bases, and 10 bases lay between the germline ends. Germline V gene lookup returns CDR1 MNHNS and CDR2 SASEGT. The CDR3 is 13 amino acids. The DNA for the CDR3 is TGTGCCAGCACCTTAGACATCTACAATGAGCAGTTCTTC. This translates into CASTLDIYNEQFF.